This entry features one T cell receptor beta chain sequence. The sample comes from a study of blood T cell repertoires in COVID-19. Study background: Donors in the United States, Italy and Spain gave samples during acute or convalescent COVID-19. PBMCs, B-cell-depleted T cells, or T cells were the source of the cDNA or gDNA that made up the material.

Those enrolled in Seattle joined during active infection and were followed longitudinally afterward. The CDR3 sequence is 14 residues long. The trim removed 3 bases at V and 13 bases at J, leaving 9 bases unmatched. Per the germline V gene, CDR1 is LNHNV and CDR2 is YYDKDF (reference sequence). Per the original data handling: Amplification of reference gene primers was used by the study to estimate nucleated cell counts. The repertoire was sequenced with immunoSEQ multiplex PCR; TCRdb's copy has only in-frame clones and lacks some. V and J calls and clone size are as listed in that table; D and trimming were resolved from the DNA. Of about 140,000 clones in the sample, 84% were seen once.

V is TRBV15 and J is TRBJ2-1, with 10 bases aligning to TRBD2. The sequence derives from a man under 40 with COVID-19, enrolled during active disease. Material: peripheral blood. CDR3 in DNA: TGTGCCACCAGCAGCGAACGGACTAGCGGCGACCAGTTCTTC. Protein product: CATSSERTSGDQFF.